The subject of this entry is one TCR beta chain. This clone appeared a single time. No cognate antigen has been identified for it. Base qualities are not provided; no much larger clone lies one nucleotide away. Via the germline V gene (reference sequence), CDR1 is MNHEY and CDR2 SMNVEV. CDR3 length: 11 amino acids, cysteine to phenylalanine. Here the CDR3 DNA is all that survives: 33 bases in frame from base 1. V is clipped by 6 bases and J by 0 bases, and the sequence between their germline boundaries is 3 bases long. Whole blood was collected in K2EDTA tubes by collaborating institutions according to the institutions' own protocols. For TCRbeta analysis, collaborators shipped samples in one of three forms: frozen whole blood, isolated PBMCs, or DNA extracted from either of those sample types. The sample is drawn from a study of blood T cell repertoires in COVID-19 (dated by TCRdb to 2019 to 2021). About the investigation overall: Samples from collaborators originated in the United States, Italy and Spain and spanned both the acute and convalescent phases of COVID-19. Nearly every sample came with metadata listing a de-identified subject ID, COVID-19 status, age in years and sex. Deeply sampled blood TCRbeta repertoires from subjects exposed to, actively infected with, or recovered from COVID-19 were included in the dataset. HLA class I and class II types, where available, came from metadata supplied by the sample provider rather than from assay-based typing. The material from the prospective study consisted of cDNA or gDNA derived from T cells, B-cell-depleted T cells, or PBMCs. Samples were obtained from the ongoing ImmuneRACE study (first 160 participants) and from some 1,200 subjects provided by 6 global collaborators. The repertoires were made available in a free public database intended to serve as a resource for research on the immune response to SARS-CoV-2.

The investigation overall reported the following: The quantity of clinical and demographic metadata differed by source and by participant and was supplied without curation.

TCRbeta CDR3 regions were amplified from genomic DNA by means of the immunoSEQ Assay, a bias-controlled multiplex PCR. From the authors' description of their analysis: The number of nucleated cells in each sample was estimated by amplification of reference gene primers within the assay. Sequence reads were collapsed and filtered to measure the absolute abundance of every unique TCRbeta CDR3 rearrangement. For each sample, productive Simpson clonality was calculated as the square root of Simpson's diversity index across productive rearrangements. This is the immuneACCESS table as TCRdb keeps it, with only in-frame sequences that have V and J called. A part of the clones is gone; compared with another copy, unresolved V genes explain less than half, and the rest is unexplained. V and J calls and clone size are those listed in that table; D and trimming were worked out from the DNA. Here the sample has about 60,000 clones; about 88% occur a single time. The ten top clones hold less than 5.5% of the sample.

This clonotype was obtained from a human donor in a cohort sampled during active COVID-19. The sample was peripheral blood. The V and J genes are TRBV27 and TRBJ2-7; the D gene lacks a confident call. The CDR3 region has the sequence CASSRSYEQYF. The nucleotide sequence reads TGTGCCAGCAGCCGCTCCTACGAGCAGTACTTC.